Many counts were recorded for the clone carrying this TCR beta chain. This specimen belongs to a study of Graves' ophthalmopathy and Graves' hyperthyroidism. RNA transcripts yielded amplified TCR beta CDR3 regions. Second-round multiplex PCR followed a first-round RT-PCR using HTBI primers. MiXCR was run by TCRdb on the multiplex PCR reads, yielding one entry per CDR3 protein. The table has approximately 640,000 distinct CDR3 sequences, 35% to 45% seen once. This CDR3 has 16 residues. Germline V gene lookup returns CDR1 MGHDK and CDR2 SYGVNS. V lost 8 bases and J lost 2, with 18 bases in between. The chain links TRBV25-1 to TRBJ1-4; D possibly corresponds to TRBD1 (6 bases). This TCR was recovered from an adult man with Graves' ophthalmopathy. Input material: peripheral blood. CDR3 residues: CASGERGARTNEKLFF. Here the CDR3 DNA reads TGTGCCAGCGGAGAAAGGGGGGCAAGGACTAATGAAAAACTGTTTTTT.